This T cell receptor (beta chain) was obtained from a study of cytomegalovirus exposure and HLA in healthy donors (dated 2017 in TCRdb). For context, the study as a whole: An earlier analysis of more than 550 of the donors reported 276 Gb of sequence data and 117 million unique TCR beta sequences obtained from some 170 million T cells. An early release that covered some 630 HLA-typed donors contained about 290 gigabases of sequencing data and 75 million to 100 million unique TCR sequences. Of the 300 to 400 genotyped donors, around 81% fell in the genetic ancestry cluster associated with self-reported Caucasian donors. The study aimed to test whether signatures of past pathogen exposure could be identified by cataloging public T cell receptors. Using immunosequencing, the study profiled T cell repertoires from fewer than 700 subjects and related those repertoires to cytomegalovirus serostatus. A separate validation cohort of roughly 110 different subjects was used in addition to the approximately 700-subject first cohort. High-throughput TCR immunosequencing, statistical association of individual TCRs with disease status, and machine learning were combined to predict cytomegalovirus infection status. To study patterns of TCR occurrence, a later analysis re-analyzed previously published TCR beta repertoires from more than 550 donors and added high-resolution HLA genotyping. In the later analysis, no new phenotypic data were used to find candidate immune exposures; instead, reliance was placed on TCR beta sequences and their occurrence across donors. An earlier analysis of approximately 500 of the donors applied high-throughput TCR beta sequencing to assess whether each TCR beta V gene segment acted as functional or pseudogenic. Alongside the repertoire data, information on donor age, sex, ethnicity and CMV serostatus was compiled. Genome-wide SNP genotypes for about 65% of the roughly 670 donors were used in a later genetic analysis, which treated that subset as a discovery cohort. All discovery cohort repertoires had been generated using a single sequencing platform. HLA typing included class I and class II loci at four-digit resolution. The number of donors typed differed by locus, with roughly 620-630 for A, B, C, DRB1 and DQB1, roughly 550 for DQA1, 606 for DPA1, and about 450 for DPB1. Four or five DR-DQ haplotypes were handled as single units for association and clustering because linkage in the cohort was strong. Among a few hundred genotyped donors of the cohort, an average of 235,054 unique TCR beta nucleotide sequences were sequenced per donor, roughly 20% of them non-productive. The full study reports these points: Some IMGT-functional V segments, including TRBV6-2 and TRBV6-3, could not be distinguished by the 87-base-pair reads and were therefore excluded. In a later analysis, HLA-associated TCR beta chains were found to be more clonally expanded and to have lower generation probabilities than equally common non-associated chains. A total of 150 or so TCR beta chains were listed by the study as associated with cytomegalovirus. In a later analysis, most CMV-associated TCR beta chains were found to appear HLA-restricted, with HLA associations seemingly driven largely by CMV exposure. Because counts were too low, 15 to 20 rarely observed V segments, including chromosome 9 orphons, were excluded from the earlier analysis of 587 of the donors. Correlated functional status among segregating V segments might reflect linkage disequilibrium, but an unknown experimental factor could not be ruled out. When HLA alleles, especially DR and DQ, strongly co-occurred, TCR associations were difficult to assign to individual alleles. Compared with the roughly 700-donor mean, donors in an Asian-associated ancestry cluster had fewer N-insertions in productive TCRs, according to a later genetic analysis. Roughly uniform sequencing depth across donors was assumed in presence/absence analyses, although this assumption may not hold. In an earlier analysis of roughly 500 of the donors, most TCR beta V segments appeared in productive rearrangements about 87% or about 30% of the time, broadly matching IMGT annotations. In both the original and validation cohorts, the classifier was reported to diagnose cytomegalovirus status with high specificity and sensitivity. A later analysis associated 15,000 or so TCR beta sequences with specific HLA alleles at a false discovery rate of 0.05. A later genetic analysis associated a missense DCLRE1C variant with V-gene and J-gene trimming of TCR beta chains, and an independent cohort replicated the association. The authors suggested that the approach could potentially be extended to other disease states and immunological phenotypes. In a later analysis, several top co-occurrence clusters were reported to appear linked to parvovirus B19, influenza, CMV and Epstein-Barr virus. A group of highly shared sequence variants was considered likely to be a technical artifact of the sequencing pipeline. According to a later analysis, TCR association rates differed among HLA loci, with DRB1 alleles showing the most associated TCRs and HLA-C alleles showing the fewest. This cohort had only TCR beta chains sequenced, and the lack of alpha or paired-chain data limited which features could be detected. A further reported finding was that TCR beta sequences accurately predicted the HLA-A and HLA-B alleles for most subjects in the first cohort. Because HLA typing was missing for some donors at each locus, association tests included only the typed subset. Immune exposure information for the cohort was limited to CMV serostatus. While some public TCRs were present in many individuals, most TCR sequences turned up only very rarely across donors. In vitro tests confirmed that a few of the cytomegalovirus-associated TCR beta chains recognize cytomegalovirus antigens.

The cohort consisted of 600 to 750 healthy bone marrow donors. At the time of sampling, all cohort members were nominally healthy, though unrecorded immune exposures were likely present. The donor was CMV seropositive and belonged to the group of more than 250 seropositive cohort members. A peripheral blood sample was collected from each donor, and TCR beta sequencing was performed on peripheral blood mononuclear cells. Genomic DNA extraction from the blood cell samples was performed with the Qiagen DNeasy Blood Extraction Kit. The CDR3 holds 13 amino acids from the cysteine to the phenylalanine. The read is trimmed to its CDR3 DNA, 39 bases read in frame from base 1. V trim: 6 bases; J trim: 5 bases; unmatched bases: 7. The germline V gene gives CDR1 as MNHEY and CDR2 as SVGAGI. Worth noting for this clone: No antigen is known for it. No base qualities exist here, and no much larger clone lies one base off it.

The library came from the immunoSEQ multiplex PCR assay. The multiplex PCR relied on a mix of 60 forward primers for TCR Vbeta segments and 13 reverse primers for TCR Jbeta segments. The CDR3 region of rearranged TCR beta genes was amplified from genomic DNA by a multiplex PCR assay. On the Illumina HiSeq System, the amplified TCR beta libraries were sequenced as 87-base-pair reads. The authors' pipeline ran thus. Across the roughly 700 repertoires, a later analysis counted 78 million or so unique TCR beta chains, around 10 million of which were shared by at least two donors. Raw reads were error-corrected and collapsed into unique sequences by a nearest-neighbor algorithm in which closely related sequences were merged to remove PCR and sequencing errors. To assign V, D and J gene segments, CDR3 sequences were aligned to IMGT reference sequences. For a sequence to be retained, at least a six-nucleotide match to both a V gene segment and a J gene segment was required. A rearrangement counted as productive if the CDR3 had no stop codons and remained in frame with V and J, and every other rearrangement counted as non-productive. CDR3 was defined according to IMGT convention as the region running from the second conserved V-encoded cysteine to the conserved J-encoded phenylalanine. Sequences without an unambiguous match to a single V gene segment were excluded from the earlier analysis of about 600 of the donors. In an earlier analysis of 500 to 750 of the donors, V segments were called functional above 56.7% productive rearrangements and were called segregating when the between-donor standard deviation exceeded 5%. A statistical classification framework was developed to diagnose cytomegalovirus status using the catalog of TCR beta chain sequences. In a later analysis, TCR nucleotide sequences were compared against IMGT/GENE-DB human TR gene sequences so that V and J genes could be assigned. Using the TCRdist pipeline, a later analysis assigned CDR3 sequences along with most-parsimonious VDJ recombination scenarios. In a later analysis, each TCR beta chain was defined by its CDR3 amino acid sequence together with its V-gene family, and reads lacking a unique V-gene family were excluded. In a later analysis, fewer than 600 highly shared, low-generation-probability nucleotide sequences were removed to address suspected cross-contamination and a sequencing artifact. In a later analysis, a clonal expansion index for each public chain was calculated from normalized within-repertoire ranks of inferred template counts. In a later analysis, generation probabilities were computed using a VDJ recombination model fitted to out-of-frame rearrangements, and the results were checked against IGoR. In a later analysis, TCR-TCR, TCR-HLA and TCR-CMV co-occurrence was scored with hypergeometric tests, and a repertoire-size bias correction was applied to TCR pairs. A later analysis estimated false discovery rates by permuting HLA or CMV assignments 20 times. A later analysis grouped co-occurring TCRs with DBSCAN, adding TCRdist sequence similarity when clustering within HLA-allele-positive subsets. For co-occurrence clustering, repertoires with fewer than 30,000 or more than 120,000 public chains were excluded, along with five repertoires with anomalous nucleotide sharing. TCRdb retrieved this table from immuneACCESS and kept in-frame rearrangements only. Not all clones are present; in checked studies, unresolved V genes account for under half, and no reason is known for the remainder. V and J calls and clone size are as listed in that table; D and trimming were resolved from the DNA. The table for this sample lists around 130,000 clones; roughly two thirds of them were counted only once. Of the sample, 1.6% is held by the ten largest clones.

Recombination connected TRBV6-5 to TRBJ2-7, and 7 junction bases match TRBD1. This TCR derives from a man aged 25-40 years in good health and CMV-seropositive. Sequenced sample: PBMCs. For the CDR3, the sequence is CASSLQGFHEQYF. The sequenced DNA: TGTGCCAGCAGCCTACAGGGGTTCCACGAGCAGTACTTC.